Sequencing of this T cell receptor beta chain was carried out in a study of memory CD4+ T cells and cytomegalovirus serostatus. V lost 7 bases to trimming and J lost 3 bases; unmatched junction nucleotides: 15. Per the germline V gene, CDR1 is MDHEN and CDR2 is SYDVKM. The CDR3 loop spans 17 amino acids. Only in-frame clones appear in the TCRdb table, and some are missing; sequencing was by immunoSEQ multiplex PCR. Of over 60,000 clones in the sample, around 86% were seen once. The sort gate was single viable CD3+CD4+CD8-CD45RO+ cells for memory CD4+ T cells. CD4+ T cells were isolated by positive magnetic selection.

Sequencing input: memory CD4+ T cells from blood. The TCR sequence derives from an adult in good health and CMV-seronegative. V and J are TRBV28 and TRBJ1-5, with 7 bases that match TRBD1. In nucleotides, the CDR3 is TGTGCCAGCACCGACCGTGACAGGGATCGTAACAATCAGCCCCAGCATTTT. Amino acids: CASTDRDRDRNNQPQHF.